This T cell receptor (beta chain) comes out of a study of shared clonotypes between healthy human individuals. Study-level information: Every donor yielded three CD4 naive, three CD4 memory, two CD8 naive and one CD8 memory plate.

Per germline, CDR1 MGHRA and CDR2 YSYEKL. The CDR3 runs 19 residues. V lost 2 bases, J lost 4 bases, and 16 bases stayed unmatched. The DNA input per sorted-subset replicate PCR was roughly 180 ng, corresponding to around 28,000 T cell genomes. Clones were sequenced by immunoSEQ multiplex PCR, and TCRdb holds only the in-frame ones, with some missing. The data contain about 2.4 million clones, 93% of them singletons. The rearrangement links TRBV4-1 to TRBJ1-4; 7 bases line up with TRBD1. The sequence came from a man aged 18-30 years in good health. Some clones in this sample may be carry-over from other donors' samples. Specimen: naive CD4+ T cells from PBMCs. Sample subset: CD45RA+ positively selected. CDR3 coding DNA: TGCGCCAGCAGCCAACTCGTAAATATCCCGGGACAGTTTAATGAAAAACTGTTTTTT. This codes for CASSQLVNIPGQFNEKLFF.